Listed below are T cell receptor beta chains from one sample, sequenced in a study of Graves' ophthalmopathy and Graves' hyperthyroidism. TCRdb re-analysed the multiplex PCR reads in MiXCR, keeping a single row per CDR3 protein. The repertoire holds about 210,000 distinct CDR3 sequences, with 25% to 30% as singletons. Sequencing was carried out using peripheral blood. The source of these receptors is a man between 50 and 59 years old with Graves' ophthalmopathy. Both conserved end residues are part of each CDR3. A D gene is named only where the DNA matches it firmly. Expanded clones get a size class; other rows say once, few or many, or leave the size out.

clone size: many
D gene: -
J gene: TRBJ2-5
V gene: TRBV29-1
CDR3 DNA: TGCAGCGTTGCCAGGGGAGAGACCCAGTACTTC
CDR3 protein: CSVARGETQYF

clone size: -
D gene: -
J gene: TRBJ2-5
V gene: TRBV15
CDR3 DNA: TGTGCCACCAGCAGCTTTTTGGGGTACCAAGAGACCCAGTACTTC
CDR3 protein: CATSSFLGYQETQYF

clone size: -
D gene: TRBD1
J gene: TRBJ1-3
V gene: TRBV28
CDR3 DNA: TGTGCCAGCACCTCAACAGGACAGGGGGCGAACACCATATATTTT
CDR3 protein: CASTSTGQGANTIYF

clone size: many
D gene: TRBD2
J gene: TRBJ2-4
V gene: TRBV6-2/TRBV6-3
CDR3 DNA: TGTGCCAGCAGTTACCCGGGACTAGCGGGAGGGTTGAAAAACATTCAGTACTTC
CDR3 protein: CASSYPGLAGGLKNIQYF

clone size: -
D gene: TRBD1
J gene: TRBJ2-2
V gene: TRBV28
CDR3 DNA: TGTGCCAGCAGTTTAGGGGACAGAAGACCAACCGGGGAGCTGTTTTTT
CDR3 protein: CASSLGDRRPTGELFF

clone size: many
D gene: TRBD1
J gene: TRBJ2-7
V gene: TRBV6-2/TRBV6-3
CDR3 DNA: TGTGCCAGCAGTGACCCGGGACAGGGGCCCAAGGAGCAGTACTTC
CDR3 protein: CASSDPGQGPKEQYF

clone size: -
D gene: -
J gene: TRBJ2-5
V gene: TRBV6-2/TRBV6-3
CDR3 DNA: TGTGCCAGCAGTTACGCAGGGGTCGAGACCCAGTACTTC
CDR3 protein: CASSYAGVETQYF

clone size: -
D gene: -
J gene: TRBJ1-5
V gene: TRBV28
CDR3 DNA: TGTGCCAGCAGCCTTGATTTCCATCAGCCCCAGCATTTT
CDR3 protein: CASSLDFHQPQHF

clone size: -
D gene: TRBD1
J gene: TRBJ2-7
V gene: TRBV6-1
CDR3 DNA: TGTGCCAGCAGAGACAGGGCCGGGGAGCAGTACTTC
CDR3 protein: CASRDRAGEQYF

clone size: many
D gene: -
J gene: TRBJ1-2
V gene: TRBV28
CDR3 DNA: TGTGCCAGCAGTTTATTCACAGGCACGTCTTATGGCTACACCTTC
CDR3 protein: CASSLFTGTSYGYTF

clone size: many
D gene: -
J gene: TRBJ1-1
V gene: TRBV12-3/TRBV12-4
CDR3 DNA: TGTGCCAGCAGTCTCCAGGGTGCAAGTAACACTGAAGCTTTCTTT
CDR3 protein: CASSLQGASNTEAFF

clone size: many
D gene: -
J gene: TRBJ2-2
V gene: TRBV29-1
CDR3 DNA: TGCAGCGCCACGGGTGACACCGGGGAGCTGTTTTTT
CDR3 protein: CSATGDTGELFF

clone size: -
D gene: TRBD1
J gene: TRBJ1-1
V gene: TRBV28
CDR3 DNA: TGTGCCGGGTGGGACAGGGGTAGCACTGAAGCTTTCTTT
CDR3 protein: CAGWDRGSTEAFF

clone size: few
D gene: TRBD1
J gene: TRBJ1-2
V gene: TRBV15
CDR3 DNA: TGTGCCACCAGCAACAGGGGACGTGCGGAACGTATGGGCTACACCTTC
CDR3 protein: CATSNRGRAERMGYTF

clone size: many
D gene: -
J gene: TRBJ2-7
V gene: TRBV10-2
CDR3 DNA: TGCGCCAGCACAGGCCTTCACGAGCAGTACTTC
CDR3 protein: CASTGLHEQYF

clone size: many
D gene: TRBD1
J gene: TRBJ1-5
V gene: TRBV28
CDR3 DNA: TGTGCCAGCAGTTTACAAAGGACAGGGGGAAATCAGCCCCAGCATTTT
CDR3 protein: CASSLQRTGGNQPQHF

clone size: many
D gene: TRBD2
J gene: TRBJ2-4
V gene: TRBV5-5
CDR3 DNA: TGTGCCAGCAGCCCGGGACTAGCGGAAAGGGCCAAAAACATTCAGTACTTC
CDR3 protein: CASSPGLAERAKNIQYF

clone size: -
D gene: -
J gene: TRBJ2-7
V gene: TRBV6-2/TRBV6-3
CDR3 DNA: TGTGCCAGCAGTTTCCTCGACAGAAGGTCTTACGAGCAGTACTTC
CDR3 protein: CASSFLDRRSYEQYF

clone size: many
D gene: -
J gene: TRBJ2-4
V gene: TRBV28
CDR3 DNA: TGTGCCAGCAGTTTAAGGCCGAGTGGCGGGATTCAGTACTTC
CDR3 protein: CASSLRPSGGIQYF

clone size: -
D gene: -
J gene: TRBJ1-1
V gene: TRBV11-1
CDR3 DNA: TGTGCCAGCAGCCCGAGCGGTCACGCAGGTACTGAAGCTTTCTTT
CDR3 protein: CASSPSGHAGTEAFF

clone size: many
D gene: -
J gene: TRBJ2-7
V gene: TRBV20-1
CDR3 DNA: TGCAGTGCTAGAGGATCCCCCCCGGTAGTAAGGACCTACGAGCAGTACTTC
CDR3 protein: CSARGSPPVVRTYEQYF

clone size: many
D gene: -
J gene: TRBJ2-7
V gene: TRBV2
CDR3 DNA: TGTGCCAGCAGTGAATCTTCAGGGCTGTGGCAGTACTTC
CDR3 protein: CASSESSGLWQYF

clone size: many
D gene: TRBD1
J gene: TRBJ2-5
V gene: TRBV4-1
CDR3 DNA: TGCGCCAGCAGCCAAAAGCCTCCCGGGACAGGCGAGACCCAGTACTTC
CDR3 protein: CASSQKPPGTGETQYF

clone size: -
D gene: TRBD1
J gene: TRBJ2-3
V gene: TRBV28
CDR3 DNA: TGTGCCAGCAGCGGGACAGGGGGCACAGATACGCAGTATTTT
CDR3 protein: CASSGTGGTDTQYF

clone size: many
D gene: -
J gene: TRBJ2-5
V gene: TRBV28
CDR3 DNA: -
CDR3 protein: CASSTSGPLYQETQYF

clone size: once
D gene: TRBD1
J gene: TRBJ2-2
V gene: TRBV2
CDR3 DNA: TGTGCCAGCACGGCCTTGACAGGGACGGGCGGGGAGCTGTTTTTT
CDR3 protein: CASTALTGTGGELFF

clone size: -
D gene: -
J gene: TRBJ2-2
V gene: TRBV10-3
CDR3 DNA: TGTGCCATCAGTGAGTCGACGGCGAACACCGGGGAGCTGTTTTTT
CDR3 protein: CAISESTANTGELFF

clone size: many
D gene: -
J gene: TRBJ1-1
V gene: TRBV6-1
CDR3 DNA: TGTGCCAGCAGTGTTACCGCGCGGGGCACTGAAGCTTTCTTT
CDR3 protein: CASSVTARGTEAFF

clone size: many
D gene: TRBD2
J gene: TRBJ2-7
V gene: TRBV28
CDR3 DNA: TGTGCCAGCAGACAGGGGAGCGGGAGGGTAACCTCCTACGAGCAGTACTTC
CDR3 protein: CASRQGSGRVTSYEQYF

clone size: many
D gene: -
J gene: TRBJ1-1
V gene: TRBV29-1
CDR3 DNA: TGCAGCGTGAGGGTGTCAGGGCGGGCTGAAGCTTTCTTT
CDR3 protein: CSVRVSGRAEAFF

clone size: many
D gene: -
J gene: TRBJ2-7
V gene: TRBV6-5
CDR3 DNA: TGTGCCAGCAGTTACTCTGGGGGCGAGCAGTACTTC
CDR3 protein: CASSYSGGEQYF

clone size: many
D gene: TRBD1
J gene: TRBJ2-7
V gene: TRBV28
CDR3 DNA: TGTGCCAGCAGTTTGACCGGGACAGGGATGGGCGAGCAGTACTTC
CDR3 protein: CASSLTGTGMGEQYF

clone size: many
D gene: TRBD1
J gene: TRBJ1-1
V gene: TRBV6-2/TRBV6-3
CDR3 DNA: TGTGCCAGCAGTTACCTCGGGACAGGGACCACTGAAGCTTTCTTT
CDR3 protein: CASSYLGTGTTEAFF

clone size: many
D gene: TRBD1
J gene: TRBJ1-5
V gene: TRBV10-3
CDR3 DNA: TGTGCCATCGGCAGGACAGGGGAGGATCAGCCCCAGCATTTT
CDR3 protein: CAIGRTGEDQPQHF

clone size: -
D gene: TRBD2
J gene: TRBJ2-7
V gene: TRBV29-1
CDR3 DNA: TGCAGCGTTGAAGATGCGAGACTAGCGCAGTACTTC
CDR3 protein: CSVEDARLAQYF

clone size: many
D gene: -
J gene: TRBJ1-2
V gene: TRBV29-1
CDR3 DNA: TGCAGCGTAAAGACGGGAAGCTATGGCTACACCTTC
CDR3 protein: CSVKTGSYGYTF

clone size: many
D gene: TRBD1
J gene: TRBJ2-7
V gene: TRBV30
CDR3 DNA: TGTGCCTGGAGTGTGCCCCAGGGGGTGTACGAGCAGTACTTC
CDR3 protein: CAWSVPQGVYEQYF

clone size: -
D gene: -
J gene: TRBJ1-5
V gene: TRBV6-2/TRBV6-3
CDR3 DNA: TGTGCCAGCAGTTACTCCTTCGCTAGGAATCAGCCCCAGCATTTT
CDR3 protein: CASSYSFARNQPQHF

clone size: many
D gene: -
J gene: TRBJ1-1
V gene: TRBV12-3/TRBV12-4
CDR3 DNA: TGTGCCAGCACCCACGACACCGGGGTCGAAGCTTTCTTT
CDR3 protein: CASTHDTGVEAFF

clone size: many
D gene: TRBD2
J gene: TRBJ2-1
V gene: TRBV12-3/TRBV12-4
CDR3 DNA: TGTGCCAGCAGTTTGGGTCTAGCGGGTTACAATGAGCAGTTCTTC
CDR3 protein: CASSLGLAGYNEQFF

clone size: many
D gene: -
J gene: TRBJ1-1
V gene: TRBV19
CDR3 DNA: TGTGCCAGTAGTGTACATTTGGGCCCGATGAACACTGAAGCTTTCTTT
CDR3 protein: CASSVHLGPMNTEAFF

clone size: -
D gene: TRBD1
J gene: TRBJ2-7
V gene: TRBV12-3/TRBV12-4
CDR3 DNA: TGTGCCAGCAGTCCCCAGGGGGATCCTTCCTACGAGCAGTACTTC
CDR3 protein: CASSPQGDPSYEQYF

clone size: many
D gene: -
J gene: TRBJ2-2
V gene: TRBV5-6
CDR3 DNA: TGTGCCAGCAGCTTGGTCGTCGACAGAGCGAACACCGGGGAGCTGTTTTTT
CDR3 protein: CASSLVVDRANTGELFF

clone size: -
D gene: -
J gene: TRBJ2-7
V gene: TRBV28
CDR3 DNA: TGTGCCAGCAGTTGGGACGACGAGCAGCACTTC
CDR3 protein: CASSWDDEQHF

clone size: many
D gene: -
J gene: TRBJ2-7
V gene: TRBV11-2
CDR3 DNA: TGTGCCAGCAGCTCACTGAGGGGAGGCGAGCAGTACTTC
CDR3 protein: CASSSLRGGEQYF

clone size: many
D gene: -
J gene: TRBJ1-2
V gene: TRBV6-1
CDR3 DNA: TGTGCCAGCTGTGAGAACCCGTCGGACTATGGCTACACCTTC
CDR3 protein: CASCENPSDYGYTF

clone size: -
D gene: TRBD1
J gene: TRBJ2-7
V gene: TRBV5-1
CDR3 DNA: TGCGCCAGCGCCAAACGGTCGGGGACAGGGGTTTACGAGCAGTACTTC
CDR3 protein: CASAKRSGTGVYEQYF

clone size: -
D gene: TRBD2
J gene: TRBJ2-1
V gene: TRBV12-3/TRBV12-4
CDR3 DNA: TGTGCCAGCAGTTTAAATCCCCGGACTAGCGGGATGGTGAGCTACAATGAGCAGTTCTTC
CDR3 protein: CASSLNPRTSGMVSYNEQFF

clone size: many
D gene: TRBD2
J gene: TRBJ2-3
V gene: TRBV7-2
CDR3 DNA: TGTGCCAGCAGCTTAGGAAGCGGGAGGATCATGAATACGCAGTATTTT
CDR3 protein: CASSLGSGRIMNTQYF

clone size: few
D gene: -
J gene: TRBJ1-1
V gene: TRBV6-2/TRBV6-3
CDR3 DNA: TGTGCCAGTGTTGAGGAGAACACTGAAGCTTTCTTT
CDR3 protein: CASVEENTEAFF

clone size: many
D gene: -
J gene: TRBJ1-6
V gene: TRBV6-2/TRBV6-3
CDR3 DNA: TGTGCCAGCAGTTACGACCTGGATAATCCACCCCTCCACTTT
CDR3 protein: CASSYDLDNPPLHF

clone size: many
D gene: -
J gene: TRBJ1-5
V gene: TRBV28
CDR3 DNA: TGTGCCAGCAGGGGCCCTCTGCGGCCCCAGCATTTT
CDR3 protein: CASRGPLRPQHF

clone size: many
D gene: TRBD2
J gene: TRBJ2-7
V gene: TRBV27
CDR3 DNA: TGTGCCAGCAGTTGGGAACCTAGCGGGTACGAGCAGTACTTC
CDR3 protein: CASSWEPSGYEQYF

clone size: many
D gene: TRBD1
J gene: TRBJ1-1
V gene: TRBV12-5
CDR3 DNA: TGTGCTAGTGGTTTGCGGACAGGGGGTGAAGCTTTCTTT
CDR3 protein: CASGLRTGGEAFF

clone size: once
D gene: TRBD1
J gene: TRBJ2-7
V gene: TRBV6-2/TRBV6-3
CDR3 DNA: TGTGCCAGCACCGGGACAGGGGGCGTCTACGAGCAGTACTTC
CDR3 protein: CASTGTGGVYEQYF

clone size: -
D gene: TRBD1
J gene: TRBJ1-2
V gene: TRBV11-1
CDR3 DNA: TGTGCCAGCAGCCCCGACCTTAGAAGGGGGCGACTTGGCTATGGCTACACCTTC
CDR3 protein: CASSPDLRRGRLGYGYTF